A selection of T cell receptor beta chains follows, all from one sample in a study of blood T cells in healthy people across ages. In TCRdb, the 5' RACE reads were re-called with MiXCR into one record per CDR3 protein. The sample has about 760,000 distinct CDR3 sequences, roughly 50% seen once. Sequenced: blood. The receptor set was obtained from a man aged 40-49 years in good health. The CDR3 runs from the conserved cysteine through the conserved F or W. Some rows have no size entry. The others give once, few or many, or a class for an expanded clone.

cdr3_aa clone_size cdr3_length v_call
CASSMDWTTNEQFF . 14 TRBV7-3
CASSHRLAGACEQYF . 15 TRBV4-3
CSASSYNGYTF few 11 TRBV20-1
CASSPGIYGYTF few 12 TRBV25-1
CASSYKKTQYF . 11 TRBV5-1
CASSVATSDRSYNEQFF few 17 TRBV9
CASRDRGYEEQYF . 13 TRBV6-1
CASSQEVGTGGRNEQFF . 17 TRBV3-1
CASSLGTWEQYF few 12 TRBV12-3/TRBV12-4
CASTSPWEDTQYF . 13 TRBV27